The clone carrying this TCR beta chain has just a few counts. Its antigen remains unknown. V gave up 5 bases and J gave up 2 bases, with 17 bases separating them. This CDR3 has 15 amino acids. From germline, CDR1 is SQVTM and CDR2 ANQGSEA. Extraction of total RNA was performed on unfractionated whole blood. These data originate in a study of human T cells and chemical hapten exposure. At the level of the study: Minor pooled library volume differences mainly drove per-sample TCR yield variation.

Study-level points and caveats: The number of TCRs above 1 in 1000 frequency did not change after DPC sensitization.

The library attached unique molecular identifiers to individual cDNA molecules. One entry per CDR3 protein results from TCRdb running MiXCR on the reads. The repertoire holds 100,000 to 150,000 distinct CDR3 sequences, with more than 8.5% as singletons. The receptor was derived from a human donor in good health. Some clones in this sample may be carry-over from other donors' samples. The sequencing input was whole blood. J is TRBJ2-3 and V is TRBV29-1, with D maybe TRBD2 (6 bases). The CDR3 nucleotides read TGCAGCGTTAAGGAGGGACTTACCTTCACAGATACGCAGTATTTT. Translated, it gives CSVKEGLTFTDTQYF.